These T cell receptor beta chains were read from a single sample in a study of OX40 agonist ivuxolimab in advanced cancers. Clones were sequenced by immunoSEQ multiplex PCR, and TCRdb holds only the in-frame ones, with some missing. The data show tens of thousands of clones, around three quarters seen once. The sequencing here drew on CD4+ or CD8+ T cells sorted from blood, taken in a trial of the OX40 agonist ivuxolimab. All receptors derive from an adult with an advanced solid tumor such as melanoma, head and neck, liver or kidney cancer. The CDR3 runs from the conserved cysteine through the conserved F or W. The D gene is left open where the match is weak. Expanded clones are given a class, and other clones once, few, many or no size at all.

j_gene	abundance	v_gene	d_gene	CDR3aa	CDR3nt
TRBJ2-1	-	TRBV5-4	-	CASSLPGNNDEQFF	TGTGCCAGCAGCCTCCCAGGGAATAACGATGAGCAGTTCTTC
TRBJ1-1	-	TRBV6-6	TRBD1	CASSSGQGAGNTEAFF	TGTGCCAGCAGTTCGGGACAGGGGGCGGGAAACACTGAAGCTTTCTTT
TRBJ2-2	-	TRBV6-6	-	CASSRRVYTGELFF	TGTGCCAGCAGCAGAAGGGTGTACACCGGGGAGCTGTTTTTT
TRBJ1-1	few	TRBV6-6	-	CASSYSAGGGTEAFF	TGTGCCAGCAGTTACTCGGCCGGGGGAGGTACTGAAGCTTTCTTT
TRBJ2-3	-	TRBV18	-	CASSPPSTDTQYF	TGTGCCAGCTCACCACCTAGCACAGATACGCAGTATTTT
TRBJ1-2	few	TRBV7-8	-	CASSLAIGYGYTF	TGTGCCAGCAGCTTAGCAATCGGATATGGCTACACCTTC
TRBJ2-3	-	TRBV4-2	-	CASSPWPSATPTDTQYF	TGTGCCAGCAGCCCCTGGCCCAGCGCCACCCCCACAGATACGCAGTATTTT
TRBJ2-2	-	TRBV19	-	CASSLRDSGELFF	TGTGCCAGTAGCCTCCGGGATAGCGGGGAGCTGTTTTTT
TRBJ1-1	-	TRBV6-4	-	CASSERASTEAFF	TGTGCCAGCAGTGAAAGGGCGTCCACTGAAGCTTTCTTT
TRBJ1-6	few	TRBV5-1	-	CASSLRQGGGALHF	TGCGCCAGCAGCTTGAGGCAGGGCGGCGGGGCCCTCCACTTT
TRBJ1-1	-	TRBV28	-	CASSFWSQGQNTEAFF	TGTGCCAGCAGTTTCTGGAGTCAGGGACAGAACACTGAAGCTTTCTTT
TRBJ2-7	medium-sized	TRBV5-1	-	CASSLLVDEQYF	TGCGCCAGCAGCTTGTTAGTGGACGAGCAGTACTTC
TRBJ2-1	-	TRBV4-1	TRBD2	CASSQDIVGGYNEQFF	TGCGCCAGCAGCCAAGACATTGTGGGGGGGTACAATGAGCAGTTCTTC
TRBJ1-5	-	TRBV27	-	CASRPRQGQEPQHF	TGTGCCAGCCGCCCGAGGCAGGGGCAGGAGCCCCAGCATTTT
TRBJ2-1	-	TRBV6-5	-	CASTWGNEQFF	TGTGCCAGCACCTGGGGGAATGAGCAGTTCTTC
TRBJ2-5	-	TRBV5-1	-	CASFLQAGRETQYF	TGCGCCTCCTTCCTCCAGGCCGGGCGGGAGACCCAGTACTTC
TRBJ2-2	-	TRBV9	TRBD1	CASSVDRGEGELFF	TGTGCCAGCAGCGTAGACAGGGGCGAAGGGGAGCTGTTTTTT
TRBJ2-2	-	TRBV12-2	-	CASRLATRTEGTGELFF	TGTGCAAGTCGCTTAGCCACCCGGACAGAGGGCACCGGGGAGCTGTTTTTT
TRBJ2-1	-	TRBV6-5	-	CASRGGYNEQFF	TGTGCCAGCAGGGGGGGATACAATGAGCAGTTCTTC
TRBJ2-7	-	TRBV2	-	CASTQYTYEQYF	TGTGCCAGCACCCAGTACACCTACGAGCAGTACTTC
TRBJ2-2	-	TRBV7-9	-	CASSQGNGATGELFF	TGTGCCAGCAGCCAGGGGAACGGGGCCACCGGGGAGCTGTTTTTT
TRBJ1-1	-	TRBV7-9	-	CASSQVGGTEAFF	TGTGCCAGCAGCCAAGTGGGGGGGACTGAAGCTTTCTTT
TRBJ2-7	few	TRBV11-2	-	CASSPTGGDEQYF	TGTGCCAGCAGCCCAACAGGGGGGGACGAGCAGTACTTC
TRBJ1-2	-	TRBV29-1	TRBD1	CSVGLTGGPNYGYTF	TGCAGCGTTGGGTTGACAGGGGGCCCTAACTATGGCTACACCTTC
TRBJ1-2	-	TRBV15	-	CATSPGGGASGYTF	TGTGCCACCAGCCCCGGAGGGGGGGCCTCTGGCTACACCTTC
TRBJ1-1	-	TRBV5-8	-	CASSLREHSNTEAFF	TGTGCCAGCAGCTTGAGGGAGCACTCGAACACTGAAGCTTTCTTT
TRBJ1-6	-	TRBV18	-	CASSPNSGYNSPLHF	TGTGCCAGCTCACCAAATTCAGGGTATAATTCACCCCTCCACTTT
TRBJ1-2	-	TRBV14	-	CASSQLGEEGLGGYTF	TGTGCCAGCAGCCAATTGGGAGAGGAGGGGCTCGGTGGCTACACCTTC
TRBJ2-2	-	TRBV4-2	TRBD1	CASSYTGAPGTGELFF	TGTGCCAGCAGCTATACAGGGGCCCCGGGCACCGGGGAGCTGTTTTTT
TRBJ1-2	few	TRBV14	-	CASSQQRWGYTF	TGTGCCAGCAGCCAGCAACGTTGGGGCTACACCTTC